These 28 T cell receptor beta chains were all obtained from the same sample, sequenced in a study of T cells in Graves' hyperthyroidism and ophthalmopathy. TCR beta CDR3 regions were amplified from RNA. HTBI primers were employed in a first-round RT-PCR of the TCR CDR3. TCRdb re-called the multiplex PCR reads through MiXCR, storing one row per CDR3 protein. In the table there are hundreds of thousands of distinct CDR3 sequences, around 20% of which are singletons. Sequencing input: blood. These receptors were taken from a man aged 30 to 39 with Graves' ophthalmopathy.

J is TRBJ1-2 and V is TRBV29-1, with D possibly matching TRBD1 (5 bases). Germline V CDR1 and CDR2: SQVTM, ANQGSEA. The ends were cut back, 0 bases at V and 7 bases at J, with 15 bases in the middle. The CDR3 is 14 residues long. The CDR3 here is CSVEDQSVQGGYTF. CDR3 sequence (DNA): TGCAGCGTTGAAGATCAGTCGGTTCAGGGTGGCTACACCTTC.

This clonotype was observed a handful of times. This CDR3 is CASSLGQGIFYEQYF. CDR3 DNA sequence: TGTGCCAGCAGCTTAGGACAGGGAATTTTCTACGAGCAGTACTTC. V is TRBV7-6 and J is TRBJ2-7; 7 nucleotides match TRBD1. Germline CDR1 is SGHVS and CDR2 is FNYEAQ. J was trimmed by 3 bases and V by 1 base; bases with no gene match: 6. This CDR3 comprises 15 residues.

This clonotype was counted at least ten times. This chain joins TRBV11-2 and TRBJ1-2; TRBD1 is a possible D gene (5 bases). Trimming stripped 4 bases from V and 8 bases from J, with 14 bases between. This CDR3 has 13 residues. Germline V lookup: CDR1 SGHAT, CDR2 FQNNGV. CDR3 protein: CASSSGSGRGYTF. DNA for the CDR3: TGTGCCAGCAGCTCAGGCTCGGGACGAGGCTACACCTTC.

This clonotype has just a few counts. V usage is TRBV20-1 and J usage is TRBJ2-7, with a weak D call TRBD2 (5 bases). Germline V CDR1 and CDR2: DFQATT, SNEGSKA (reference sequence). The CDR3 spans 12 residues. V lost 5 bases, J lost 4 bases, and 12 bases lay in between. The CDR3 DNA reads as TGCAGTGCTTACCCGGGGATTTACGAGCAGTACTTC. It is translated as CSAYPGIYEQYF.

This clonotype came up a few times. The genes are TRBV14 and TRBJ2-3; D is ambiguous. The germline V gene encodes CDR1 SGHDN and CDR2 FVKESK. This CDR3 has 13 amino acids. The germline V and J ends were trimmed by 0 bases and 8 bases, with 9 bases remaining between them. In DNA, the CDR3 is TGTGCCAGCAGCCAAGATAGTAGAATTACGCAGTATTTT. This codes for CASSQDSRITQYF.

This clonotype was recorded many times. This chain links TRBV20-1 with TRBJ1-6; 7 positions match TRBD1. Germline lookup yields CDR1 DFQATT and CDR2 SNEGSKA (reference sequence). V was pared by 6 bases and J by 9 bases, with 8 bases of the junction left unmatched. The CDR3 spans 13 residues. This CDR3 is CSASDRVLSPLHF. CDR3 DNA: TGCAGTGCCTCCGACAGGGTTCTTTCACCCCTCCACTTT.

V gene TRBV2 combines with J gene TRBJ2-2; 11 bases align to TRBD1. The CDR3 sequence is 15 residues long. Trimming cost V 6 bases and J 4 bases; bases outside gene matches: 4. Germline V gene sequence: CDR1 SNHLY, CDR2 FYNNEI. The CDR3 nucleotides read TGTGCCAGCAGGGAGGGACAGGGGGGCACCGGGGAGCTGTTTTTT. The encoded protein is CASREGQGGTGELFF.

In this sample, this clonotype turned up many times. The rearrangement joins TRBV5-1 to TRBJ2-7, with 9 bases identical to TRBD1. CDR1 and CDR2 from the germline V gene are SGHRS and YFSETQ. CDR3 length equals 13 residues. V shed 5 bases and J 5 bases; nucleotides not matched to a gene: 5. The DNA of the CDR3 is TGCGCCAGCAGGGGGACAGGGTGGCACGAGCAGTACTTC. Residues: CASRGTGWHEQYF.

This clonotype was counted many times. J is TRBJ1-1 and V is TRBV30; D possibly corresponds to TRBD1 (6 bases). Germline V gene lookup returns CDR1 GTSNPN and CDR2 SVGIG (reference sequence). The ends were cut back, 0 bases at V and 5 bases at J, with 10 bases in the middle. The CDR3 is 13 residues long. The DNA of the CDR3 is TGTGCCTGGAGTGTATTAACAGGGACTGAAGCTTTCTTT. This translates into CAWSVLTGTEAFF. The whole variable domain, remainder taken from reference TRBV30 and TRBJ1-1, is SQTIHQWPATLVQPVGSPLSLECTVEGTSNPNLYWYRQAAGRGLQLLFYSVGIGQISSEVPQNLSASRPQDRQFILSSKKLLLSDSGFYLCAWSVLTGTEAFFGQGTRLTVV.

The chain recombines TRBV20-1 with TRBJ2-7; TRBD2 agrees at 8 bases. CDR1 is DFQATT and CDR2 is SNEGSKA in the germline V gene (reference sequence). CDR3 length: 14 amino acids. V trimming: 2 bases; J trimming: 2 bases; junction bases outside the gene matches: 5. The CDR3 loop is CSARLAGVTYEQYF. CDR3 bases: TGCAGTGCTAGACTAGCGGGCGTCACCTACGAGCAGTACTTC.

Only a few counts were recorded for this clonotype. This chain uses TRBV28 with TRBJ2-7, with TRBD2 matching over 13 bases. CDR1 is MDHEN, CDR2 SYDVKM, per germline. The CDR3 is made up of 14 amino acids. V shed 8 bases and J 5 bases; nucleotides not matched to a gene: 6. The CDR3: CASSWTSGSNEQYF. The DNA for the CDR3 is TGTGCCAGCTCCTGGACTAGCGGGAGCAACGAGCAGTACTTC.

This chain uses TRBV3-1 with TRBJ1-2, with D unresolved. The length of the CDR3 is 16 residues. Germline V gene sequence: CDR1 LGHDT, CDR2 YNNKEL (reference sequence). V shed 1 base and J shed 4 bases, with 16 bases lying between them. The CDR3 spells CASSQAAGVTSYGYTF. Here the CDR3 DNA reads TGTGCCAGCAGCCAAGCAGCAGGAGTGACTAGCTATGGCTACACCTTC. The full variable domain, with the rest looked up from reference TRBV3-1 and TRBJ1-2, is DTAVSQTPKYLVTQMGNDKSIKCEQNLGHDTMYWYKQDSKKFLKIMFSYNNKELIINETVPNRFSPKSPDKAHLNLHINSLELGDSAVYFCASSQAAGVTSYGYTFGSGTRLTVV.

J is TRBJ2-7 and V is TRBV9; D might be TRBD2 (6 bases). Trimming shortened V by 5 bases and J by 0 bases, and 24 bases separated the two germline ends. There are 18 residues in the CDR3. Germline-derived CDR1 and CDR2 are SGDLS and YYNGEE. For the CDR3, the DNA is TGTGCCAGCAGTATCGGCGTTAGCGGAAGCCCTAGCTCCTACGAGCAGTACTTC. Translated: CASSIGVSGSPSSYEQYF. The full variable domain, its missing parts supplied by reference TRBV9 and TRBJ2-7, is DSGVTQTPKHLITATGQRVTLRCSPRSGDLSVYWYQQSLDQGLQFLIQYYNGEERAKGNILERFSAQQFPDLHSELNLSSLELGDSALYFCASSIGVSGSPSSYEQYFGPGTRLTVT.

This rearrangement joins TRBV7-9 to TRBJ2-7, with D possibly being TRBD2 (5 bases). The CDR3 sequence is 15 residues long. With 6 bases removed from V and 0 bases from J, the gap between germline ends came to 15 bases. Germline V gene data show CDR1 as SEHNR and CDR2 as FQNEAQ (reference sequence). CDR3 residues: CASSHPTRSSYEQYF. The CDR3 region has the DNA TGTGCCAGCAGTCACCCAACTAGGAGCTCCTACGAGCAGTACTTC.

This clonotype was found a few times. The chain joins TRBV7-2 to TRBJ2-3; 7 bases map to TRBD2. After removal of 2 bases from V and 7 bases from J, the junction contained 12 bases not matched to a gene. This CDR3 is built from 16 residues. CDR1 and CDR2 (germline): SGHTA, FQGNSA. In nucleotides, the CDR3 is TGTGCCAGCAGCTTACAGCCTCTAGCGGCTGCTAATACGCAGTATTTT. Encoded protein: CASSLQPLAAANTQYF.

V usage is TRBV28 and J usage is TRBJ1-3, with D possibly TRBD1 on 6 matching bases. Trimming cost V 3 bases and J 0 bases, with 9 bases left between them. The CDR3 is 15 residues long. Germline V CDR1 and CDR2: MDHEN, SYDVKM. CDR3 residues: CASSLGHPSGNTIYF. The CDR3 nucleotides are TGTGCCAGCAGTTTGGGACACCCCTCTGGAAACACCATATATTTT.

Many counts were recorded for this clonotype. This rearrangement joins TRBV30 to TRBJ2-1; 9 nucleotides match TRBD2. Germline CDR1 reads GTSNPN; CDR2 reads SVGIG (reference sequence). J gave up 5 bases and V 3 bases, and 8 bases lay outside the gene matches. The CDR3 extends over 15 amino acids. The CDR3, as DNA: TGTGCCTGGAGCCCAGGACTAGCGACGGACAATGAGCAGTTCTTC. It specifies CAWSPGLATDNEQFF.

The sample holds a few counts of this clonotype. The chain is built from TRBV5-6 and TRBJ2-3; 7 nucleotides match TRBD2. CDR1 and CDR2 from the germline V gene are SGHDT and YYEEEE. V shed 4 bases and J 4 bases; nucleotides not matched to a gene: 9. This CDR3 has 15 residues. DNA of the CDR3: TGTGCCAGCAGCCCCGGGATGGCGGGAGCAGATACGCAGTATTTT. Amino acids: CASSPGMAGADTQYF.

The V gene is TRBV3-1, the J gene TRBJ2-1; 7 nucleotides agree with TRBD1. CDR3 size: 15 residues. CDR1 and CDR2 (germline): LGHDT, YNNKEL (reference sequence). V trimming: 3 bases; J trimming: 2 bases; junction bases outside the gene matches: 4. The CDR3 bases are TGTGCCAGCAGCCAGAGACAGGGCCCCTACAATGAGCAGTTCTTC. Protein: CASSQRQGPYNEQFF.

This clonotype was seen more than once but under ten times. The CDR3 DNA follows: TGTGCCAGCAGTTTAAGGGGCCCAGAGGCTTTCTTT. This encodes CASSLRGPEAFF. The genes are TRBV28 and TRBJ1-1; weak D call: TRBD1 (5 bases). Trimming removed 2 bases at V and 11 bases at J, with 12 bases between. CDR1 is MDHEN and CDR2 is SYDVKM in the germline V gene. This CDR3 has 12 amino acids.

The chain uses TRBV28 and TRBJ2-7, with 8 bases aligning to TRBD2. Trimming took 3 bases from V and 1 from J; bases not matched to a gene: 11. The germline V gene has CDR1 MDHEN and CDR2 SYDVKM. This CDR3 is 17 amino acids long. CDR3 DNA: TGTGCCAGCAGTTTTATCCTAGCGGGTCCCTCTTCCTACGAGCAGTACTTC. Its translation: CASSFILAGPSSYEQYF. Combining the CDR3 with reference TRBV28 and TRBJ2-7 gives the whole variable domain DVKVTQSSRYLVKRTGEKVFLECVQDMDHENMFWYRQDPGLGLRLIYFSYDVKMKEKGDIPEGYSVSREKKERFSLILESASTNQTSMYLCASSFILAGPSSYEQYFGPGTRLTVT.

This clonotype occurred many times. This chain uses TRBV28 with TRBJ1-1; D unclear. The V and J ends lost 6 bases and 2 bases respectively, with 10 bases between them. This CDR3 spans 13 amino acids. Germline CDR1 and CDR2: MDHEN and SYDVKM. CDR3 sequence: CASRVMLNTEAFF. CDR3 DNA sequence: TGTGCCAGCAGGGTTATGTTAAACACTGAAGCTTTCTTT.

This clonotype has a handful of counts. The V call is TRBV6-6, the J call TRBJ2-5; D remains ambiguous. The CDR3 is 13 residues long. The V and J ends lost 2 bases and 5 bases respectively, with 9 bases between them. Germline values: CDR1 MNHNY, CDR2 SVGAGI (reference sequence). The CDR3 region is CASSYGRRETQYF. The CDR3 DNA sequence: TGTGCCAGCAGTTACGGGCGAAGGGAGACCCAGTACTTC.

This chain links TRBV5-1 with TRBJ2-5; D ambiguous. Per germline, CDR1 SGHRS and CDR2 YFSETQ. Trimming shortened V by 1 base and J by 5 bases, and 9 bases separated the two germline ends. The length of the CDR3 is 13 residues. The CDR3 loop reads CASSLKNWETQYF. CDR3 coding DNA: TGCGCCAGCAGCTTGAAGAATTGGGAGACCCAGTACTTC.

A few counts support this clonotype. The chain uses TRBV19 and TRBJ1-1; a weak D match, TRBD1 (5 bases). The CDR3 runs to 11 residues. From germline, CDR1 is LNHDA and CDR2 SQIVND (reference sequence). Trimming stripped 3 bases from V and 9 bases from J, with 8 bases between. Here the CDR3 reads CASSIRGKAFF. In DNA form, the CDR3 reads TGTGCCAGTAGTATCCGGGGGAAAGCTTTCTTT.

The chain is built from TRBV7-8 and TRBJ2-2; no definite D call. This CDR3 is 16 amino acids long. Germline V gene data show CDR1 as SGHVS and CDR2 as FQNEAQ. V lost 2 bases, J lost 1 base, and 11 bases lay in between. The CDR3 DNA sequence: TGTGCCAGCAGCTTAATGGCGGCCCAGAACACCGGGGAGCTGTTTTTT. Residues: CASSLMAAQNTGELFF.

This rearrangement joins TRBV20-1 to TRBJ2-5; 8 bases agree with TRBD1. The CDR3 has 15 residues. V was clipped by 5 bases and J by 7 bases; unmatched bases: 15. Germline V lookup: CDR1 DFQATT, CDR2 SNEGSKA (reference sequence). The CDR3 region has the DNA TGCAGTGCTCTCCCCGGACAGGGTCAGGGTAGGACCCAGTACTTC. Protein: CSALPGQGQGRTQYF.

In its sample, this clonotype was seen many times. The chain joins TRBV6-1 to TRBJ1-2; 9 nucleotides align to TRBD1. CDR3 length: 14 residues. Germline V gene data show CDR1 as MNHNS and CDR2 as SASEGT. Trimming at V came to 2 bases and at J to 6 bases, leaving 4 bases not matched to a gene. CDR3 coding DNA: TGTGCCAGCAGTGAACAGACAGGGGGAAATGGCTACACCTTC. It codes for CASSEQTGGNGYTF.